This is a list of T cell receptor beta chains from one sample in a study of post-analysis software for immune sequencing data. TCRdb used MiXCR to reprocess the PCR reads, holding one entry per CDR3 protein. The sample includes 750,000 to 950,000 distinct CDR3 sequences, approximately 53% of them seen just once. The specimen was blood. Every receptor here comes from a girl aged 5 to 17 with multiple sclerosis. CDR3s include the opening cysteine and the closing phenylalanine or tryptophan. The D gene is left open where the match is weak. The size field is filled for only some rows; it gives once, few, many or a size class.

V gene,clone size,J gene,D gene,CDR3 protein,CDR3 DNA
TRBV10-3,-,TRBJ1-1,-,CAIKGRENTEAFF,TGTGCCATCAAAGGGAGGGAGAACACTGAAGCTTTCTTT
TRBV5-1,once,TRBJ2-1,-,CASSPELGNEQFF,TGCGCCAGCAGCCCGGAGTTAGGAAATGAGCAGTTCTTC
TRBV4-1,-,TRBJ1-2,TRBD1,CASSQGTGLSGDYGYTF,TGCGCCAGCAGCCAAGGGACAGGGCTCAGTGGGGACTATGGCTACACCTTC
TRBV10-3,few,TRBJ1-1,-,CATGARENTEAFF,TGTGCCACGGGGGCGAGAGAGAACACTGAAGCTTTCTTT
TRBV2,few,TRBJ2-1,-,CASSRLANEQFF,TGTGCCAGCAGCCGGCTAGCAAATGAGCAGTTCTTC
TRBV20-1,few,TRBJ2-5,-,CSARTSDPTAKETQYF,TGCAGTGCTAGGACCTCGGACCCAACGGCGAAAGAGACCCAGTACTTC
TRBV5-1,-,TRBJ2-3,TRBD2,CASSSGGTVTQYF,TGCGCCAGCAGCAGCGGGGGCACAGTTACGCAGTATTTT
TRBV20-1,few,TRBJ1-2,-,CSAPKPPNYGYTF,TGCAGTGCCCCTAAGCCCCCAAACTATGGCTACACCTTC
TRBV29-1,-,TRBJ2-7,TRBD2,CSVEDLGGSSSYNEQYF,TGCAGCGTTGAAGATCTCGGGGGGTCGAGCTCCTACAATGAGCAGTACTTC
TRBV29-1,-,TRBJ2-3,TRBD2,CSVSGAGGGDTQYF,TGCAGCGTCAGCGGAGCGGGAGGGGGAGATACGCAGTATTTT
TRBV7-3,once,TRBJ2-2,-,CASSYSYTGELFF,TGTGCCAGCAGCTACAGCTACACCGGGGAGCTGTTTTTT
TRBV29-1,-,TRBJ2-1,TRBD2,CSQEGSGNEQFF,TGCAGCCAAGAGGGTAGCGGGAATGAGCAGTTCTTC
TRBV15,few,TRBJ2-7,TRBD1,CATSRDGTGYYEQYF,TGTGCCACCAGCAGAGATGGGACAGGGTACTACGAGCAGTACTTC
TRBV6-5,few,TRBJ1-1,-,CASSYSTRGGEAFF,TGTGCCAGCAGTTACAGCACCCGAGGGGGTGAAGCTTTCTTT
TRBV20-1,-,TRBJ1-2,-,CSADGAGTGANYGYTF,TGCAGTGCTGATGGGGCCGGGACGGGAGCTAACTATGGCTACACCTTC
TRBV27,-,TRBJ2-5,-,CASSYSALTAQYF,TGTGCCAGCAGTTATTCTGCCCTAACGGCCCAGTACTTC
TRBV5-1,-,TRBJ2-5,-,CASSLAVSGTQYF,TGCGCCAGCAGCTTGGCTGTGTCGGGGACCCAGTACTTC
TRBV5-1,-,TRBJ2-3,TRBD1,CASSLGGQIPGSTDTQYF,TGCGCCAGCAGCTTGGGGGGACAGATCCCCGGGTCCACAGATACGCAGTATTTT
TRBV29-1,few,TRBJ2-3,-,CSVDGERPSTDTQYF,TGCAGCGTAGACGGGGAACGCCCTAGCACAGATACGCAGTATTTT
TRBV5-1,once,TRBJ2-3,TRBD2,CASSISSGGADTDTQYF,TGCGCCAGCAGCATATCTAGCGGGGGGGCGGACACAGATACGCAGTATTTT
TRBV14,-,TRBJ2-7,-,CASSQSAGEQYF,TGTGCCAGCAGCCAATCAGCCGGTGAGCAGTACTTC
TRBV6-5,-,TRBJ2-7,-,CASSYRGVTSYEQYF,TGTGCCAGCAGTTACCGAGGAGTTACCTCCTACGAGCAGTACTTC
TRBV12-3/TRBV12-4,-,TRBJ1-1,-,CASSTGITEAFF,TGTGCCAGCAGCACAGGGATCACTGAAGCTTTCTTT
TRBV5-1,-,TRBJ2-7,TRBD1,CASRPGQGPYEQYF,TGCGCCAGCAGACCGGGACAGGGTCCCTACGAGCAGTACTTC
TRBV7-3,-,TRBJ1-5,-,CASSLSSGQPQHF,TGTGCCAGCAGCTTAAGTTCGGGTCAGCCCCAGCATTTT
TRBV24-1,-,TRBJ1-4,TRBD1,CATSDNRGCDEKLFF,TGTGCCACCAGTGACAACAGGGGTTGTGATGAAAAACTGTTTTTT
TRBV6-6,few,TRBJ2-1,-,CASSYSKFGSVFF,TGTGCCAGCAGTTACTCGAAATTCGGTAGCGTGTTCTTC
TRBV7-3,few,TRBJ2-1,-,CASSPAEGGNEQFF,TGTGCCAGCAGCCCCGCGGAAGGGGGGAATGAGCAGTTCTTC
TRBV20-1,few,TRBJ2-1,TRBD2,CSAGGWTSGKTYNEQFF,TGCAGTGCCGGAGGTTGGACTAGCGGGAAGACCTACAATGAGCAGTTCTTC
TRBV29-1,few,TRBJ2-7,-,CSVDIEGYEQYF,TGCAGCGTTGATATCGAGGGCTACGAGCAGTACTTC
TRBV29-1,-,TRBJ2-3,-,CSVDGGYTDTQYF,TGCAGCGTTGATGGCGGTTACACAGATACGCAGTATTTT
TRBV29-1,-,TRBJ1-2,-,CSVTDLYGYTF,TGCAGCGTTACGGACCTCTATGGCTACACCTTC
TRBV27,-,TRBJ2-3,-,CASSHSGPVYTDTQYF,TGTGCCAGCAGCCACTCTGGTCCCGTCTACACAGATACGCAGTATTTT
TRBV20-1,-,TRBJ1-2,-,CSAGPGDTYGYTF,TGCAGTGCTGGACCGGGCGATACCTATGGCTACACCTTC
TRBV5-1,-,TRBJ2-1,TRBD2,CASSFHPTSGRPGFYNEQFF,TGCGCCAGCAGCTTTCACCCGACTAGCGGGAGGCCGGGATTCTACAATGAGCAGTTCTTC
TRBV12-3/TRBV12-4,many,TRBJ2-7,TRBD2,CASSQTSGSGEQYF,TGTGCCAGCAGTCAGACTAGCGGGAGTGGTGAGCAGTACTTC
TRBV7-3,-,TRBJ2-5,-,CASSLLPSDRETQYF,TGTGCCAGCAGCTTATTGCCCAGCGATCGGGAGACCCAGTACTTC
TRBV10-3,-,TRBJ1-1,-,CAISDKQLNTEAFF,TGTGCCATCAGTGACAAACAGCTGAACACTGAAGCTTTCTTT
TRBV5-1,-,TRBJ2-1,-,CASSLAIALSVTRDNEQFF,TGCGCCAGCAGCTTGGCGATCGCCCTTAGCGTCACGCGGGACAATGAGCAGTTCTTC
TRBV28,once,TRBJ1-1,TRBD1,CASSRDRAIPEAFF,TGTGCCAGCAGTCGGGACAGGGCAATCCCTGAAGCTTTCTTT